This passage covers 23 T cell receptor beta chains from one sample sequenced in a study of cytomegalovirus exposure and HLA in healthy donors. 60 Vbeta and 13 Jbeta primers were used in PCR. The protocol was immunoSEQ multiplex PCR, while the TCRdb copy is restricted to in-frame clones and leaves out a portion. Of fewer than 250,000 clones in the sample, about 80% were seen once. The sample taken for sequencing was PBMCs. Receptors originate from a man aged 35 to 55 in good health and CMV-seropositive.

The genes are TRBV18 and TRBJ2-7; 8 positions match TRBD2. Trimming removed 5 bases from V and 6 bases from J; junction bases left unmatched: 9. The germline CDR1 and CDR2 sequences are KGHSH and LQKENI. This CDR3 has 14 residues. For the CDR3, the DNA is TGTGCCAGCTCAACTACTAGCGGCAGGGGCGAGCAGTACGTC. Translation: CASSTTSGRGEQYV.

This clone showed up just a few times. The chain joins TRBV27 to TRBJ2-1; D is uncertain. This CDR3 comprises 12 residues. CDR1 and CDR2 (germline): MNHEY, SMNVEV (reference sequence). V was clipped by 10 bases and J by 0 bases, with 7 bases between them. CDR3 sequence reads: CATAGSYNEQFF. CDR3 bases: TGTGCCACTGCAGGCTCCTACAATGAGCAGTTCTTC.

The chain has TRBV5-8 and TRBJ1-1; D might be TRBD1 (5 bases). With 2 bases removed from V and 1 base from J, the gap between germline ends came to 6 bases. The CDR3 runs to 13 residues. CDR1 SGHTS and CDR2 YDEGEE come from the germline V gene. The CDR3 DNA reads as TGTGCCAGCAGCTTAACAGGGAACACTGAAGCTTTCTTT. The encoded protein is CASSLTGNTEAFF.

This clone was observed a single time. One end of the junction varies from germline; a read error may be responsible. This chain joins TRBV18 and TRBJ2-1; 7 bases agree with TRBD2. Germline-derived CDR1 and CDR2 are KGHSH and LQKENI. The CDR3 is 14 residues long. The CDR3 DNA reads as TGTGCTAGCTCACCGGGACTAAACAACAATGAGCAGTTCTTC. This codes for CASSPGLNNNEQFF.

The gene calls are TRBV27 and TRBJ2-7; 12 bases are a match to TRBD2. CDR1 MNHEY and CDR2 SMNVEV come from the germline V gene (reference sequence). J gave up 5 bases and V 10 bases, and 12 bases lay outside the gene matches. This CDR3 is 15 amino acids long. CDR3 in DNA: TGTGCCACCACTCGGGTACTAGCGGGAGGCCACGAGCAGTACTTC. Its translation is CATTRVLAGGHEQYF.

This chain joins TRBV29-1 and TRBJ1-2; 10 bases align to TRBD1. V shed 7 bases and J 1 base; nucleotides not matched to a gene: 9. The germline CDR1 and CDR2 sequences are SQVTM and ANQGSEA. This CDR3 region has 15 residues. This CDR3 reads CSAATGGRYNYGYTF. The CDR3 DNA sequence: TGCAGCGCCGCGACAGGGGGCCGCTATAACTATGGCTACACCTTC.

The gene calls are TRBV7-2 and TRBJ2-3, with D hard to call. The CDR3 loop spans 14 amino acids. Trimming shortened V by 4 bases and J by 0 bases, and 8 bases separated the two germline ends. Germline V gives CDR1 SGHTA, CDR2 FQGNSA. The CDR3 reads CASSSRSSTDTQYF. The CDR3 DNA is TGTGCCAGCAGCTCTCGGTCTAGCACAGATACGCAGTATTTT.

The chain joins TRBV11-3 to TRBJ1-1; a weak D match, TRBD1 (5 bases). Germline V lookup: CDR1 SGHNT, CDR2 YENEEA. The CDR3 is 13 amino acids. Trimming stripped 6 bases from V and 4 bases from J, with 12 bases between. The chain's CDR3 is CASRNSGLTEAFF. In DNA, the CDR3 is TGTGCCAGCAGAAACTCAGGGCTCACTGAAGCTTTCTTT. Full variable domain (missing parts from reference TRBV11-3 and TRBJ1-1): EAGVVQSPRYKIIEKKQPVAFWCNPISGHNTLYWYLQNLGQGPELLIRYENEEAVDDSQLPKDRFSAERLKGVDSTLKIQPAELGDSAVYLCASRNSGLTEAFFGQGTRLTVV.

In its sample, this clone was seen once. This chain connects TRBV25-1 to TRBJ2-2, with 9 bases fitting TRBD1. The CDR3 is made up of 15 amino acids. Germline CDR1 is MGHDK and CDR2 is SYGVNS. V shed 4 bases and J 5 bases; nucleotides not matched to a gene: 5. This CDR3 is CASSVVGTGTGELFF. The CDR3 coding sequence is TGTGCCAGCAGTGTGGTTGGGACAGGGACCGGGGAGCTGTTTTTT.

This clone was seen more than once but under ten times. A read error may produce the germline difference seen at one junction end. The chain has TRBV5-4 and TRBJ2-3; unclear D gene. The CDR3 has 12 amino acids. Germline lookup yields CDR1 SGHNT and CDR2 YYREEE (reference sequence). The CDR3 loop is CASSYSTDTQYF. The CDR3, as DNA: TGTGCCAGCAGCTATAGCACGGATACGCAGTATTTT.

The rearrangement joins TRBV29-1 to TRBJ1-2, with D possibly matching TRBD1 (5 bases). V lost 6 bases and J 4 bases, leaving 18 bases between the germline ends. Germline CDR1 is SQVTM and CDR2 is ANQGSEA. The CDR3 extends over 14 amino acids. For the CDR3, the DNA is TGCAGCGTCCAACGGGAGGGGCGAGGCTATGGCTACACCTTC. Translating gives CSVQREGRGYGYTF.

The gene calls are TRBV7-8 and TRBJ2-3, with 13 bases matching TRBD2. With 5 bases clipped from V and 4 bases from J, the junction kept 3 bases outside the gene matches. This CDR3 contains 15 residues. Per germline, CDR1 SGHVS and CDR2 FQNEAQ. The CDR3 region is CASSDGLAGADTQYF. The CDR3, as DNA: TGTGCCAGCAGCGACGGACTAGCGGGAGCAGATACGCAGTATTTT. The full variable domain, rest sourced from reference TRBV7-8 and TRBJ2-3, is GAGVSQSPRYKVAKRGQDVALRCDPISGHVSLFWYQQALGQGPEFLTYFQNEAQLDKSGLPSDRFFAERPEGSVSTLKIQRTQQEDSAVYLCASSDGLAGADTQYFGPGTRLTVL.

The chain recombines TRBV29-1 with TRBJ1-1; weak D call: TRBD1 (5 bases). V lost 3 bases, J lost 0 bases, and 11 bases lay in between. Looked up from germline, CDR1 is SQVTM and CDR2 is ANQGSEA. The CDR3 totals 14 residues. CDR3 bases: TGCAGCGTTGACGGGGGACGGATGAACACTGAAGCTTTCTTT. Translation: CSVDGGRMNTEAFF.

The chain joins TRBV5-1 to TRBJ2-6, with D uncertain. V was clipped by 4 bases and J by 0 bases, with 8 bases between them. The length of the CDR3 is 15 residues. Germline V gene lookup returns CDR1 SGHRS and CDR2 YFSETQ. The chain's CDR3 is CASSPSPSGANVLTF. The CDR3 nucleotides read TGCGCCAGCAGCCCGTCTCCCTCTGGGGCCAACGTCCTGACTTTC.

CDR3 sequence reads: CASSEDRFRGYTF. The CDR3 DNA reads TGTGCCAGCAGTGAAGACAGGTTCCGTGGCTACACCTTC. The rearrangement links TRBV6-1 to TRBJ1-2, with a weak D call TRBD1 (5 bases). The CDR3 length is 13 residues. Trimming cost V 1 base and J 7 bases, with 10 bases left between them. CDR1 MNHNS and CDR2 SASEGT come from the germline V gene.

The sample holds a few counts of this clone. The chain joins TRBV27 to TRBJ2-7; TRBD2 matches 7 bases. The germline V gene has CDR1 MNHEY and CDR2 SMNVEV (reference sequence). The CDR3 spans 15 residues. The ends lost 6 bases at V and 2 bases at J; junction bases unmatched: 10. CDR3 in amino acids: CASSVGGDYTYEQYF. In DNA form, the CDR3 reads TGTGCCAGCAGCGTAGGTGGGGACTACACCTACGAGCAGTACTTC.

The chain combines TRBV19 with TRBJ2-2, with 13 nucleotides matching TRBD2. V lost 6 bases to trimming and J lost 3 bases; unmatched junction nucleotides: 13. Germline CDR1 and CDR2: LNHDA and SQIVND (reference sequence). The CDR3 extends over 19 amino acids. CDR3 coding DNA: TGTGCCAGTAGGACCCTGACTAGCGGGAGGCCCTCGTACACCGGGGAGCTGTTTTTT. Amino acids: CASRTLTSGRPSYTGELFF.

The CDR3 region is CASSEGGPYTEAFF. The CDR3 DNA is TGTGCCAGCAGTGAGGGGGGACCGTACACTGAAGCTTTCTTT. The rearrangement links TRBV6-1 to TRBJ1-1; D might be TRBD1 (5 bases). V was pared by 3 bases and J by 3 bases, with 11 bases between. The length of the CDR3 is 14 residues. Germline V gene data show CDR1 as MNHNS and CDR2 as SASEGT.

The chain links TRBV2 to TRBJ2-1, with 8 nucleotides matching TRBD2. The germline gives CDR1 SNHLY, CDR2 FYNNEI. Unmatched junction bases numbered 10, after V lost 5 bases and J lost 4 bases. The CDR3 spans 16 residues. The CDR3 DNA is TGTGCCAGCAGTAACCTGGGAGAGCGGGAGTACAATGAGCAGTTCTTC. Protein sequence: CASSNLGEREYNEQFF.

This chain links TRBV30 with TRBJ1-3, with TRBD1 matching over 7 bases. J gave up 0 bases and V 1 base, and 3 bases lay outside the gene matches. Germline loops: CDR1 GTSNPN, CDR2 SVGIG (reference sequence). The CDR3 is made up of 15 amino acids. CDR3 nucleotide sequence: TGTGCCTGGAGTGGGGGACAGAGCTCTGGAAACACCATATATTTT. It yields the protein CAWSGGQSSGNTIYF.

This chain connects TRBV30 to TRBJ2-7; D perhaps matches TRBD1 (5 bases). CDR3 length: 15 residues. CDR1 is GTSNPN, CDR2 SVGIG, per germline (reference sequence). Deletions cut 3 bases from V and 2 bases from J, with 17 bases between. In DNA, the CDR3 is TGTGCCTGGAGCACCACCCCCCAGGGAACCTACGAGCAGTACTTC. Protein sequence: CAWSTTPQGTYEQYF.

The CDR3 region has the DNA TGTGCCAGCAGCTTGGTGGGAGTGGGGCAAGAGACCCAGTACTTC. Translating gives CASSLVGVGQETQYF. The V call is TRBV7-7, the J call TRBJ2-5; a weak D match, TRBD2 (5 bases). The germline CDR1 and CDR2 sequences are SSHAT and FNYEAQ (reference sequence). This CDR3 has 15 residues. Trimming removed 3 bases from V and 2 bases from J, with 13 bases in between.

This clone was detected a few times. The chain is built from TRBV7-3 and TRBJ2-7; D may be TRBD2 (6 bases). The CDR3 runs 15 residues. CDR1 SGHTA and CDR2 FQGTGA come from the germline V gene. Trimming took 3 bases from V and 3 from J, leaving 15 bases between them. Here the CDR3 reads CASSLGQGGYYEQYF. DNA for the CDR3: TGTGCCAGCAGCTTGGGCCAGGGAGGCTACTACGAGCAGTACTTC.